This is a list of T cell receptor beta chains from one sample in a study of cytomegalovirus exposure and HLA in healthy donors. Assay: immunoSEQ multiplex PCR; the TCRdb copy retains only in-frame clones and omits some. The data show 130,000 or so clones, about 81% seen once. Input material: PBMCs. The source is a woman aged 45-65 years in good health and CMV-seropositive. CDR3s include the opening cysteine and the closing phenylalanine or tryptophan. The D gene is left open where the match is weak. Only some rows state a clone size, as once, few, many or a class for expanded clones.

cdr3_aa: CASSSQGDQPQHF; cdr3_nt: TGTGCCAGCAGCTCCCAGGGGGATCAGCCCCAGCATTTT; v_call: TRBV7-2; d_call: TRBD1; j_call: TRBJ1-5; clone_size: NA
cdr3_aa: CASSMQGADQPQHF; cdr3_nt: TGTGCCAGTAGTATGCAGGGGGCGGATCAGCCCCAGCATTTT; v_call: TRBV19; d_call: TRBD1; j_call: TRBJ1-5; clone_size: NA
cdr3_aa: CASSSETETNYGYTF; cdr3_nt: TGTGCCAGCAGTTCCGAAACAGAAACTAACTATGGCTACACCTTC; v_call: TRBV5-6; d_call: NA; j_call: TRBJ1-2; clone_size: NA
cdr3_aa: CASSPRTGERNTEAFF; cdr3_nt: TGTGCCAGCTCACCACGGACAGGGGAGCGGAACACTGAAGCTTTCTTT; v_call: TRBV18; d_call: TRBD1; j_call: TRBJ1-1; clone_size: NA
cdr3_aa: CASSYSGLSNYNEQFF; cdr3_nt: TGTGCCAGCAGTTACTCGGGGCTTTCTAACTACAATGAGCAGTTCTTC; v_call: TRBV6-5; d_call: NA; j_call: TRBJ2-1; clone_size: once
cdr3_aa: CASNPGGYEQYF; cdr3_nt: TGTGCCAGCAACCCGGGGGGCTACGAGCAGTACTTC; v_call: TRBV6-1; d_call: TRBD2; j_call: TRBJ2-7; clone_size: NA
cdr3_aa: CAWIPMQAPYEQYF; cdr3_nt: TGTGCCTGGATCCCCATGCAGGCACCCTACGAGCAGTACTTC; v_call: TRBV30; d_call: NA; j_call: TRBJ2-7; clone_size: NA
cdr3_aa: CASSPGSLAGETQYF; cdr3_nt: TGCGCCAGCAGCCCAGGTAGCCTAGCGGGAGAGACCCAGTACTTC; v_call: TRBV5-1; d_call: TRBD2; j_call: TRBJ2-5; clone_size: NA
cdr3_aa: CASSQDSGAGRIGFHGYTF; cdr3_nt: TGCGCCAGCAGCCAAGACAGTGGAGCGGGTCGAATCGGGTTTCATGGCTACACCTTC; v_call: TRBV4-3; d_call: NA; j_call: TRBJ1-2; clone_size: NA
cdr3_aa: CASSPIGYEQYF; cdr3_nt: TGTGCCAGCAGCCCGATTGGTTACGAGCAGTACTTC; v_call: TRBV13; d_call: NA; j_call: TRBJ2-7; clone_size: NA
cdr3_aa: CASSSIYQGRRGETQYF; cdr3_nt: TGTGCCAGCAGTTCGATATATCAGGGTAGAAGGGGAGAGACCCAGTACTTC; v_call: TRBV28; d_call: NA; j_call: TRBJ2-5; clone_size: NA
cdr3_aa: CASSRGQGGETQYF; cdr3_nt: TGTGCCAGCAGCCGAGGACAGGGAGGGGAGACCCAGTACTTC; v_call: TRBV13; d_call: NA; j_call: TRBJ2-5; clone_size: NA
cdr3_aa: CASSPRLNTEAFF; cdr3_nt: TGTGCCAGCAGCCCGCGGCTGAACACTGAAGCTTTCTTT; v_call: TRBV6-6; d_call: NA; j_call: TRBJ1-1; clone_size: NA
cdr3_aa: CASSYVERHTEAFF; cdr3_nt: TGTGCCAGCAGTTACGTCGAGAGGCACACTGAAGCTTTCTTT; v_call: TRBV6-6; d_call: NA; j_call: TRBJ1-1; clone_size: NA
cdr3_aa: CASSLWSSYNEQFF; cdr3_nt: TGTGCCAGCAGCTTATGGAGCTCCTACAATGAGCAGTTCTTC; v_call: TRBV11-1; d_call: NA; j_call: TRBJ2-1; clone_size: NA
cdr3_aa: CASSVLAGVQFF; cdr3_nt: TGTGCCAGCAGTGTACTAGCGGGGGTGCAGTTCTTC; v_call: TRBV6-6; d_call: TRBD2; j_call: TRBJ2-1; clone_size: NA
cdr3_aa: CASSLAGGYTGELFF; cdr3_nt: TGTGCCAGCAGCCTAGCGGGAGGTTACACCGGGGAGCTGTTTTTT; v_call: TRBV7-6; d_call: TRBD2; j_call: TRBJ2-2; clone_size: NA
cdr3_aa: CASSPSWTGVHQPQHF; cdr3_nt: TGTGCCAGCAGCCCGTCATGGACAGGCGTACATCAGCCCCAGCATTTT; v_call: TRBV11-2; d_call: TRBD1; j_call: TRBJ1-5; clone_size: NA
cdr3_aa: CASSGYRTGGLREQYF; cdr3_nt: TGTGCCAGCAGCGGCTATCGGACAGGGGGCTTGCGGGAGCAGTACTTC; v_call: TRBV9; d_call: TRBD1; j_call: TRBJ2-7; clone_size: NA
cdr3_aa: CASSPDRGRETQYF; cdr3_nt: TGTGCCAGCAGCCCGGACAGGGGGAGGGAGACCCAGTACTTC; v_call: TRBV7-3; d_call: TRBD1; j_call: TRBJ2-5; clone_size: NA
cdr3_aa: CASSGRDSLYEGYGYTF; cdr3_nt: TGCGCCAGCAGCGGAAGGGACAGCCTTTACGAGGGCTATGGCTACACCTTC; v_call: TRBV5-1; d_call: TRBD1; j_call: TRBJ1-2; clone_size: NA
cdr3_aa: CATSFGANVLTF; cdr3_nt: TGTGCCACCTCTTTTGGGGCCAACGTCCTGACTTTC; v_call: TRBV15; d_call: NA; j_call: TRBJ2-6; clone_size: NA
cdr3_aa: CASSLRQGTDTQYF; cdr3_nt: TGTGCCAGCAGCTTAAGACAGGGAACAGATACGCAGTATTTT; v_call: TRBV7-9; d_call: TRBD1; j_call: TRBJ2-3; clone_size: NA
cdr3_aa: CASSIVFGQGARQPQHF; cdr3_nt: TGTGCCAGTAGTATTGTGTTTGGACAGGGGGCGCGGCAGCCCCAGCATTTT; v_call: TRBV19; d_call: TRBD1; j_call: TRBJ1-5; clone_size: NA
cdr3_aa: CASSLGLAESTDTQYF; cdr3_nt: TGCGCCAGCAGCTTAGGGCTAGCGGAGAGCACAGATACGCAGTATTTT; v_call: TRBV5-1; d_call: TRBD2; j_call: TRBJ2-3; clone_size: once
cdr3_aa: CASSWLAGGPGGELFF; cdr3_nt: TGTGCCAGCAGTTGGCTAGCGGGGGGGCCCGGCGGGGAGCTGTTTTTT; v_call: TRBV27; d_call: TRBD2; j_call: TRBJ2-2; clone_size: once
cdr3_aa: CASSWGGGTGELFF; cdr3_nt: TGTGCCAGCAGTTGGGGAGGGGGCACCGGGGAGCTGTTTTTT; v_call: TRBV28; d_call: NA; j_call: TRBJ2-2; clone_size: NA
cdr3_aa: CASSPPGLGSDTQYF; cdr3_nt: TGTGCCAGCTCACCTCCCGGACTAGGGTCAGATACGCAGTATTTT; v_call: TRBV18; d_call: TRBD2; j_call: TRBJ2-3; clone_size: NA
cdr3_aa: CASSGTANTGELFF; cdr3_nt: TGTGCCAGCAGCGGTACAGCGAACACCGGGGAGCTGTTTTTT; v_call: TRBV11-2; d_call: NA; j_call: TRBJ2-2; clone_size: NA
cdr3_aa: CASSQEGALRPQHF; cdr3_nt: TGCGCCAGCAGCCAGGAGGGGGCCCTTCGGCCCCAGCATTTT; v_call: TRBV4-1; d_call: TRBD1; j_call: TRBJ1-5; clone_size: NA
cdr3_aa: CSVASSYEQYF; cdr3_nt: TGCAGCGTTGCGAGCTCCTACGAGCAGTACTTC; v_call: TRBV29-1; d_call: NA; j_call: TRBJ2-7; clone_size: once
cdr3_aa: CASSPGQASTQETQYF; cdr3_nt: TGTGCCAGCAGCCCTGGCCAGGCTAGCACTCAAGAGACCCAGTACTTC; v_call: TRBV11-3; d_call: NA; j_call: TRBJ2-5; clone_size: NA
cdr3_aa: CASSVATDLYGYTF; cdr3_nt: TGTGCCAGCAGCGTAGCGACAGATCTATATGGCTACACCTTC; v_call: TRBV9; d_call: NA; j_call: TRBJ1-2; clone_size: NA
cdr3_aa: CASSTISGGPAYEQYF; cdr3_nt: TGTGCCAGCAGCACTATCAGCGGGGGGCCTGCCTACGAGCAGTACTTC; v_call: TRBV5-4; d_call: TRBD2; j_call: TRBJ2-7; clone_size: NA
cdr3_aa: CSSSLVGGMHYGYTF; cdr3_nt: TGTTCCAGCAGCTTAGTTGGGGGCATGCACTATGGCTACACCTTC; v_call: TRBV7-9; d_call: NA; j_call: TRBJ1-2; clone_size: NA
cdr3_aa: CASSEAGTSGFETQYF; cdr3_nt: TGTGCCAGCAGCGAAGCCGGGACTAGCGGTTTCGAGACCCAGTACTTC; v_call: TRBV5-4; d_call: TRBD2; j_call: TRBJ2-5; clone_size: NA
cdr3_aa: CASSEVRPGLNEQFF; cdr3_nt: TGTGCCAGCAGTGAAGTACGGCCAGGCCTAAATGAGCAGTTCTTC; v_call: TRBV2; d_call: NA; j_call: TRBJ2-1; clone_size: few
cdr3_aa: CASSSPGTSVETQYF; cdr3_nt: TGTGCCAGCAGTTCTCCGGGAACATCGGTCGAGACCCAGTACTTC; v_call: TRBV27; d_call: NA; j_call: TRBJ2-5; clone_size: NA
cdr3_aa: CASSLAWTGAGANVLTF; cdr3_nt: TGCGCCAGCAGCTTGGCCTGGACAGGGGCTGGGGCCAACGTCCTGACTTTC; v_call: TRBV5-1; d_call: TRBD1; j_call: TRBJ2-6; clone_size: NA
cdr3_aa: CASRQDITSYNSPLHF; cdr3_nt: TGTGCCAGCAGGCAGGACATCACCTCCTATAATTCACCCCTCCACTTT; v_call: TRBV6-6; d_call: NA; j_call: TRBJ1-6; clone_size: NA
cdr3_aa: CASSAEGQGTEAFF; cdr3_nt: TGTGCCAGCAGTGCCGAAGGACAGGGGACTGAAGCTTTCTTT; v_call: TRBV2; d_call: TRBD1; j_call: TRBJ1-1; clone_size: NA
cdr3_aa: CASSPMEGSNTGELFF; cdr3_nt: TGTGCCAGCTCACCAATGGAGGGGTCAAACACCGGGGAGCTGTTTTTT; v_call: TRBV18; d_call: NA; j_call: TRBJ2-2; clone_size: NA
cdr3_aa: CASTLDISNQPQHF; cdr3_nt: TGTGCCAGCACATTGGACATTAGCAATCAGCCCCAGCATTTT; v_call: TRBV2; d_call: NA; j_call: TRBJ1-5; clone_size: NA
cdr3_aa: CASSPIGGQGENEQFF; cdr3_nt: TGCGCCAGCAGCCCCATCGGGGGACAGGGAGAAAATGAGCAGTTCTTC; v_call: TRBV5-1; d_call: TRBD1; j_call: TRBJ2-1; clone_size: NA
cdr3_aa: CASSPLGHQETQYF; cdr3_nt: TGTGCCAGCAGTCCCCTGGGACATCAAGAGACCCAGTACTTC; v_call: TRBV28; d_call: NA; j_call: TRBJ2-5; clone_size: once
cdr3_aa: CASSRGRASTDTQYF; cdr3_nt: TGTGCCAGCAGCCGCGGGAGGGCGAGCACAGATACGCAGTATTTT; v_call: TRBV6-6; d_call: TRBD2; j_call: TRBJ2-3; clone_size: NA
cdr3_aa: CASHLAGGSEQFF; cdr3_nt: TGTGCCAGCCACCTAGCGGGAGGGAGTGAGCAGTTCTTC; v_call: TRBV2; d_call: TRBD2; j_call: TRBJ2-1; clone_size: NA
cdr3_aa: CASGYIKGDSYEQYF; cdr3_nt: TGTGCCAGCGGCTACATAAAAGGGGACAGCTACGAGCAGTACTTC; v_call: TRBV27; d_call: TRBD1; j_call: TRBJ2-7; clone_size: NA
cdr3_aa: CASSYGSGNTGELFF; cdr3_nt: TGTGCCAGCAGTTACGGTTCAGGGAACACCGGGGAGCTGTTTTTT; v_call: TRBV6-6; d_call: NA; j_call: TRBJ2-2; clone_size: NA
cdr3_aa: CASSKLALLAGGQDGELFF; cdr3_nt: TGTGCCAGCAGCAAATTAGCCCTCCTAGCGGGGGGGCAGGACGGGGAGCTGTTTTTT; v_call: TRBV21-1; d_call: NA; j_call: TRBJ2-2; clone_size: NA
cdr3_aa: CASSLGTRGTTEAFF; cdr3_nt: TGTGCCAGCTCACTGGGGACTCGGGGGACCACTGAAGCTTTCTTT; v_call: TRBV18; d_call: NA; j_call: TRBJ1-1; clone_size: NA
cdr3_aa: CASSALAGGKNTDTQYF; cdr3_nt: TGTGCCAGCAGTGCACTAGCGGGGGGTAAGAACACAGATACGCAGTATTTT; v_call: TRBV2; d_call: TRBD2; j_call: TRBJ2-3; clone_size: few
cdr3_aa: CASSPEGAFTNEKLFF; cdr3_nt: TGTGCCAGCTCCCCGGAAGGGGCCTTTACTAATGAAAAACTGTTTTTT; v_call: TRBV18; d_call: NA; j_call: TRBJ1-4; clone_size: NA
cdr3_aa: CASSFIQDYGYTF; cdr3_nt: TGTGCCAGCAGTTTTATCCAGGACTATGGCTACACCTTC; v_call: TRBV28; d_call: NA; j_call: TRBJ1-2; clone_size: NA
cdr3_aa: CASADTTNTEAFF; cdr3_nt: TGTGCCAGCGCGGACACAACGAACACTGAAGCTTTCTTT; v_call: TRBV18; d_call: NA; j_call: TRBJ1-1; clone_size: once
cdr3_aa: CASTLAGSNTGELFF; cdr3_nt: TGCGCCAGCACCTTAGCGGGGTCAAACACCGGGGAGCTGTTTTTT; v_call: TRBV5-1; d_call: TRBD2; j_call: TRBJ2-2; clone_size: NA
cdr3_aa: CASSDFSSGGYEQYF; cdr3_nt: TGCGCCAGCAGTGACTTCTCTAGCGGGGGTTACGAGCAGTACTTC; v_call: TRBV10-1; d_call: TRBD2; j_call: TRBJ2-7; clone_size: NA